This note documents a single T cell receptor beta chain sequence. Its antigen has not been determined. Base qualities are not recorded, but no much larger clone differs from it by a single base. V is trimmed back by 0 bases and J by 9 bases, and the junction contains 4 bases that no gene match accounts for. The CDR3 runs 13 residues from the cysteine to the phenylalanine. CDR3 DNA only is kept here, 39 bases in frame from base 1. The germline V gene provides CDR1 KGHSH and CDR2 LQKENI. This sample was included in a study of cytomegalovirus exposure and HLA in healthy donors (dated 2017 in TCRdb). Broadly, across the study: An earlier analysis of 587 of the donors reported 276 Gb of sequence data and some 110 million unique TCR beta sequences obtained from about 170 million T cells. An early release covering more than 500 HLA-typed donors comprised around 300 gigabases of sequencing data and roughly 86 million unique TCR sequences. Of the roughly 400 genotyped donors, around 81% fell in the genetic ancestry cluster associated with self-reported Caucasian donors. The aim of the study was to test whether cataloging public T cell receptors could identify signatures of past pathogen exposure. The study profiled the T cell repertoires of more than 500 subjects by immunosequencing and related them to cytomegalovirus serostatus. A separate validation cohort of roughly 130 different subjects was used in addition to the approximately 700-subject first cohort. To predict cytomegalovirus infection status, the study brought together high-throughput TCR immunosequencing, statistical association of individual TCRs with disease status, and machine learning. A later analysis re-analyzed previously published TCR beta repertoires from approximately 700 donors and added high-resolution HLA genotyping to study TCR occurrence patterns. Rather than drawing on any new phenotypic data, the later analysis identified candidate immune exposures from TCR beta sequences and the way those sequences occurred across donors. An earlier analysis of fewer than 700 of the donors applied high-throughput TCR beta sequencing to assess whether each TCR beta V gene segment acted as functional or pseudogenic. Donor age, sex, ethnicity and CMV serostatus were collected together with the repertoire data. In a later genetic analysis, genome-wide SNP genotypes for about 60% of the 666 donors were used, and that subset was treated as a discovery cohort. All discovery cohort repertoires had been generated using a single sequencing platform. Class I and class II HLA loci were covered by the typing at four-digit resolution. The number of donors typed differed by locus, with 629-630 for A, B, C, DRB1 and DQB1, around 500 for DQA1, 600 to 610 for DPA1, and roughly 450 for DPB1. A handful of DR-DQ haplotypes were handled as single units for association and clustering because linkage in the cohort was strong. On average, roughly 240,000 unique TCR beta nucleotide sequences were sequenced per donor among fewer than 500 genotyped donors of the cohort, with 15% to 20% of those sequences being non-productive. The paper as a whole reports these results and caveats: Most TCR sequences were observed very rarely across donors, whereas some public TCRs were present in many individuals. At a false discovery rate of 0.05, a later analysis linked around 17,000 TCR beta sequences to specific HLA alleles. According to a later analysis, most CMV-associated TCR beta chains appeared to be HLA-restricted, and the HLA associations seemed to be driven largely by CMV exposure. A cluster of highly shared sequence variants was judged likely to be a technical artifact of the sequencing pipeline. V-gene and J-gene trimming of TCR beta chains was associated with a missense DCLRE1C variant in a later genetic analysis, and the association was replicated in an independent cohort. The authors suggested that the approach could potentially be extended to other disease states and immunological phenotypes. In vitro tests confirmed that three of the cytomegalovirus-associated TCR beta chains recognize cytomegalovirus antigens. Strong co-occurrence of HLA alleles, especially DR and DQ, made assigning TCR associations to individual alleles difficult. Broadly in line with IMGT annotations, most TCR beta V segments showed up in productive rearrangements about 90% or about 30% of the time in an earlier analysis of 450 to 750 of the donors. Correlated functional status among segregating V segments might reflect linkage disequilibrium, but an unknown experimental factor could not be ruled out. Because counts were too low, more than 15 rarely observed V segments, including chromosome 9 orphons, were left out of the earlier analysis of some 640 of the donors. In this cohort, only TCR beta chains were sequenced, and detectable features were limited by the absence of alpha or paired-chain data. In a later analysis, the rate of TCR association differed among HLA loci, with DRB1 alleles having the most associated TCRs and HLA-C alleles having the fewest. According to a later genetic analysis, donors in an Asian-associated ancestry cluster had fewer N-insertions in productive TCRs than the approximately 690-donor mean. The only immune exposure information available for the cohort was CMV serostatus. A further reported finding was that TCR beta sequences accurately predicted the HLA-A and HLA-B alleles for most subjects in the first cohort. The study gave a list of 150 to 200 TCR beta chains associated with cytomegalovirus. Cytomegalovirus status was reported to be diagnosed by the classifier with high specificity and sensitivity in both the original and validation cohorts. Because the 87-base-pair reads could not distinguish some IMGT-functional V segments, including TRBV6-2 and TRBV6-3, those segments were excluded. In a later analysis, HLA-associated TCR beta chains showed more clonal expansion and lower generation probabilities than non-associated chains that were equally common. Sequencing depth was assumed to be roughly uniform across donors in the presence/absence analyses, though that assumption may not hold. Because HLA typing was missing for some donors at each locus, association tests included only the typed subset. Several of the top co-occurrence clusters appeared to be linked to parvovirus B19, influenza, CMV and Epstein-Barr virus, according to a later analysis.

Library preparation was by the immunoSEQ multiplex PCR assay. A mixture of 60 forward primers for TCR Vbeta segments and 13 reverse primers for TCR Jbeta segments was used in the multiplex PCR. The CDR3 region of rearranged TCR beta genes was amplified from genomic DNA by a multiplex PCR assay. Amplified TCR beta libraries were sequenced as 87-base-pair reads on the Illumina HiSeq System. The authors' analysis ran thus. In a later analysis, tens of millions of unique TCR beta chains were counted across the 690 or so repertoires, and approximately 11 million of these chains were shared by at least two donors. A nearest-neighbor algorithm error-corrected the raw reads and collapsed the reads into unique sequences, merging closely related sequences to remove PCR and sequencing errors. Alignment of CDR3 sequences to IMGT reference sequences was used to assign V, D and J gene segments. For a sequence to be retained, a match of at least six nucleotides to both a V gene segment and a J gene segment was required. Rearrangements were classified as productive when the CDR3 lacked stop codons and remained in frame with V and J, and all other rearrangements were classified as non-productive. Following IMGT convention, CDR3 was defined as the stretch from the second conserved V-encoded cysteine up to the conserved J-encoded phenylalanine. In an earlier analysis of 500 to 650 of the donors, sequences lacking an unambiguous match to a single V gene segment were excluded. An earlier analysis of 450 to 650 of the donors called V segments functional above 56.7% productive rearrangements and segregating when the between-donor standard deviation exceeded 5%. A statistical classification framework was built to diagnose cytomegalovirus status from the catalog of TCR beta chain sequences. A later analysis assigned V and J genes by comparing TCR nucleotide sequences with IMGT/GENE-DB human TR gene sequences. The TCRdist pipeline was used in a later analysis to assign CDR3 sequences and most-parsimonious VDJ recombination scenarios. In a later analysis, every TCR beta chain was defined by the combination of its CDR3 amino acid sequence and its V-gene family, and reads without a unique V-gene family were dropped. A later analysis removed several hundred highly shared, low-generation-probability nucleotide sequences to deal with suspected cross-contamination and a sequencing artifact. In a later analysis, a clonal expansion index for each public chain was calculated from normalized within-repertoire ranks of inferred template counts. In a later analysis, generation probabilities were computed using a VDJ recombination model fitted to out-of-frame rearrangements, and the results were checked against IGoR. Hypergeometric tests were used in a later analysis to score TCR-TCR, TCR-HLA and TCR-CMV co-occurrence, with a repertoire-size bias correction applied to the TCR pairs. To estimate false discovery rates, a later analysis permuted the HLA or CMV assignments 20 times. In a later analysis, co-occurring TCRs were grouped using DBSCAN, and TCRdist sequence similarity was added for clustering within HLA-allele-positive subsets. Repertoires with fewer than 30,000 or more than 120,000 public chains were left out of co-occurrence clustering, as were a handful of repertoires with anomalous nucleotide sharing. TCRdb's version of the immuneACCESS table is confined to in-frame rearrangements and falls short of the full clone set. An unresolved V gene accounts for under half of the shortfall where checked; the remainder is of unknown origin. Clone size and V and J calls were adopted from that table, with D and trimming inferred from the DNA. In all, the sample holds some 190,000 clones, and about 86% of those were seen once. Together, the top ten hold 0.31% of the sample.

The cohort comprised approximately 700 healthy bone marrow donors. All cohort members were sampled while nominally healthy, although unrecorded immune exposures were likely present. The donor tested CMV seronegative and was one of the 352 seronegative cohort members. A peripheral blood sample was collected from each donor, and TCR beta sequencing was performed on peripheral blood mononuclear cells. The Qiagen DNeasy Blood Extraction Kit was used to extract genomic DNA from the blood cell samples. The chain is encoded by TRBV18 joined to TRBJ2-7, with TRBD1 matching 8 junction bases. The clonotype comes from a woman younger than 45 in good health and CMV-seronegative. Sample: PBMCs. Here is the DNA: TGTGCCAGCTCACCACCGTCAGGGGGCATGCAGTACTTC. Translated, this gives CASSPPSGGMQYF.